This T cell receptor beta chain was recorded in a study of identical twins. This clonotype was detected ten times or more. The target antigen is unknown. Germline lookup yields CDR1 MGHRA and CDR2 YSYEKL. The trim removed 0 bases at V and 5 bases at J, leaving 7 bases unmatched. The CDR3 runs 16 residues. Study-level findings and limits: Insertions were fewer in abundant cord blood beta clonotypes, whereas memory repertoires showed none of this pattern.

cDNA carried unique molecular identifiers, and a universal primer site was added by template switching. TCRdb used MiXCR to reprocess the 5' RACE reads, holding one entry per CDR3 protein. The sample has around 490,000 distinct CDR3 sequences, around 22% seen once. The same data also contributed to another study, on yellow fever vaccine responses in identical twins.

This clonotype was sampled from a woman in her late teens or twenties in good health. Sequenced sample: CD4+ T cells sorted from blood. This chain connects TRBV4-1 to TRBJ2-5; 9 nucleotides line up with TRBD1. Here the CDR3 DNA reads TGCGCCAGCAGCCAAGACAAGGGACAGGGTCTCGAGACCCAGTACTTC. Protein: CASSQDKGQGLETQYF.